Here is one T cell receptor (beta chain) with its context. TCRdb called the 5' RACE reads again in MiXCR, with one record for every CDR3 protein. The sample holds 30,000 or so distinct CDR3 sequences, more than 7.5% seen once. These data belong to a study of chronic HIV infection and antiretroviral therapy. Germline V gives CDR1 ENHRY, CDR2 SYGVKD. The trim removed 6 bases at V and 4 bases at J, leaving 10 bases unmatched. The CDR3 length is 15 residues. The gene calls are TRBV10-3 and TRBJ1-1; TRBD1 aligns across 8 bases. The sequence was collected from an adult who had HIV and had not received antiretroviral therapy, or was an uninfected healthy control (not recorded which). The sample comprised peripheral blood. The CDR3 loop is CAIRPETGERTEAFF. In DNA form, the CDR3 reads TGTGCCATCAGACCCGAGACAGGGGAACGCACTGAAGCTTTCTTT.